This TCR beta chain originates from a study of blood T cells in healthy people across ages. The V end was cut by 2 bases, the J end by 3 bases, with 7 bases between. The CDR3 is made up of 12 amino acids. CDR1 is SQVTM, CDR2 ANQGSEA, per germline. It was with a sample-barcoded 5' primer and a J-beta primer mix that a second PCR of roughly 7 to 12 cycles was run. Each CDR3 protein is one row after TCRdb ran MiXCR on the 5' RACE reads. The profile shows hundreds of thousands of distinct CDR3 sequences, about 59% of them singletons. This TCR was recovered from a man younger than 40 in good health. The specimen sequenced was blood. The chain joins TRBV29-1 to TRBJ1-2, with no clear D. The CDR3 DNA reads as TGCAGCGTTGAACGTCAGCACTATGGCTACACCTTC. Its translation is CSVERQHYGYTF.